The entry that follows covers one T cell receptor beta chain sequence. The data were taken from a study of blood T cell repertoires in COVID-19. This table comes from immunoSEQ multiplex PCR, and its TCRdb copy is limited to in-frame clones, with some not included. The sample consists of under 200,000 clones, approximately 90% of them appearing once. The CDR3 is 15 residues long. Per germline, CDR1 SQVTM and CDR2 ANQGSEA. V gave up 4 bases and J gave up 4 bases, with 16 bases separating them. The sequencing sample was made of peripheral blood. The chain uses TRBV29-1 and TRBJ2-2; a weak D match, TRBD2 (6 bases). The sequence was obtained from a man aged 18 to 30 with acute or convalescent COVID-19. CDR3 protein: CSVGRAQASTGELFF. The CDR3 region has the DNA TGCAGCGTTGGGAGGGCCCAGGCTTCCACCGGGGAGCTGTTTTTT.